The 10 T cell receptor beta chains below come from one sample, sequenced in a study of blood T cell repertoires in COVID-19. Sequenced by immunoSEQ multiplex PCR; TCRdb stores in-frame clones only, minus some. This table has tens of thousands of clones, roughly 80% appearing once. The material sequenced was peripheral blood. The receptor set was obtained from an older woman with acute or convalescent COVID-19.

This clone was recorded only once. CDR3 coding DNA: TGTGCCATCAGTGACGGGACAGGGGCTAACACAGATACGCAGTATTTT. This translates into CAISDGTGANTDTQYF. The V gene is TRBV10-3, the J gene TRBJ2-3, with 10 bases aligning to TRBD1. V lost 3 bases and J lost 2; bases outside the gene matches: 5. The germline gives CDR1 ENHRY, CDR2 SYGVKD. The CDR3 totals 16 residues.

This rearrangement joins TRBV6-5 to TRBJ2-7, with 8 bases lining up with TRBD1. With V trimmed by 2 bases and J by 4 bases, 10 bases remained unmatched. Germline lookup yields CDR1 MNHEY and CDR2 SVGAGI. The CDR3 contains 16 residues. CDR3 coding DNA: TGTGCCAGCAGTTACCCCTCCGGGACAGGATTTTACGAGCAGTACTTC. It yields the protein CASSYPSGTGFYEQYF.

This sequence joins TRBV7-9 and TRBJ1-1; possibly TRBD1 for D (5 bases). The CDR3 is 16 amino acids. CDR1 is SEHNR and CDR2 is FQNEAQ in the germline V gene (reference sequence). Trimming left V 1 base short and J 0 bases short, with 12 bases between. As DNA, the CDR3 is TGTGCCAGCAGCTTAGGGCTCGGACAAGTGAACACTGAAGCTTTCTTT. This gives the protein CASSLGLGQVNTEAFF.

The V call is TRBV10-3, the J call TRBJ2-1, with 9 bases aligning to TRBD1. Unmatched junction bases numbered 0, after V lost 2 bases and J lost 1 base. Germline lookup yields CDR1 ENHRY and CDR2 SYGVKD. The CDR3 loop spans 15 amino acids. CDR3 amino acids: CAISEGQGSYNEQFF. The CDR3 DNA reads as TGTGCCATCAGTGAGGGACAGGGGTCCTACAATGAGCAGTTCTTC.

CDR3 DNA sequence: TGTGCCACCAGTTCCGGGACAGGGGGCCTTCAGCCCCAGCATTTT. Its translation: CATSSGTGGLQPQHF. This chain joins TRBV24-1 and TRBJ1-5; TRBD1 matches 12 bases. The V and J ends lost 6 bases and 6 bases, in that order; junction bases with no gene match: 5. Germline CDR1 reads KGHDR; CDR2 reads SFDVKD. The CDR3 totals 15 residues.

Only a few counts were recorded for this clone. V and J are TRBV29-1 and TRBJ2-3; D not resolved. The CDR3 is 11 amino acids. CDR1 is SQVTM and CDR2 is ANQGSEA in the germline V gene. V was cut by 5 bases and J by 2 bases, with 5 bases left in between. The CDR3 reads CSVQLTDTQYF. In DNA, the CDR3 is TGCAGCGTTCAACTCACAGATACGCAGTATTTT.

The J gene is TRBJ2-1, the V gene TRBV7-9; 9 nucleotides match TRBD1. V lost 1 base, J lost 7 bases, and 2 bases stayed unmatched. The CDR3 runs to 14 residues. Germline V gives CDR1 SEHNR, CDR2 FQNEAQ (reference sequence). CDR3 sequence: CASSLGTGENEQFF. The CDR3, as DNA: TGTGCCAGCAGCTTAGGGACAGGGGAAAATGAGCAGTTCTTC. Drawing the rest from reference TRBV7-9 and TRBJ2-1, the complete variable domain is DTGVSQNPRHKITKRGQNVTFRCDPISEHNRLYWYRQTLGQGPEFLTYFQNEAQLEKSRLLSDRFSAERPKGSFSTLEIQRTEQGDSAMYLCASSLGTGENEQFFGPGTRLTVL.

The rearrangement links TRBV6-2 or TRBV6-3 to TRBJ2-3; 7 bases are shared with TRBD2. The V gene end was trimmed by 4 bases and the J gene end by 3 bases; junction bases not matched to a gene: 7. This CDR3 is built from 15 residues. CDR1 is MNHEY, CDR2 SVGEGT, per germline. CDR3 protein: CASSSGRGSTDTQYF. In nucleotides, the CDR3 is TGTGCCAGCAGTTCTGGGCGGGGGAGTACAGATACGCAGTATTTT.

CDR3 region: CAIRPDYNTEAFF. In nucleotides, the CDR3 is TGTGCCATTCGTCCAGACTATAACACTGAAGCTTTCTTT. The chain combines TRBV10-3 with TRBJ1-1, with no clear D. V lost 9 bases and J lost 2, with 13 bases in between. The CDR3 runs 13 residues. Germline loops: CDR1 ENHRY, CDR2 SYGVKD.

V gene TRBV7-9 combines with J gene TRBJ1-4, with TRBD1 identical over 7 bases. V lost 2 bases to trimming and J lost 5 bases; unmatched junction nucleotides: 8. From germline, CDR1 is SEHNR and CDR2 FQNEAQ (reference sequence). The CDR3 totals 16 residues. CDR3 in DNA: TGTGCCAGCAGCTTATCGGACCGGGACAGAAATGAAAAACTGTTTTTT. This translates into CASSLSDRDRNEKLFF.